This T cell receptor beta chain was captured by sequencing in a study of control samples from healthy donors and cancer patients. Repertoires were generated with immunoSEQ multiplex PCR, while TCRdb's copy carries only in-frame clones and drops some. The repertoire consists of 150,000 to 200,000 clones, with about 94% occurring once and the leading ten covering 8.5%. CDR3 length equals 15 residues. Germline values: CDR1 LNHDA, CDR2 SQIVND (reference sequence). Between the trimmed V and J ends, which lost 3 bases and 0 bases, there was a span of 11 bases. This TCR came from a woman aged 40 to 49 in good health. The rearrangement links TRBV19 to TRBJ1-2; D call uncertain. Source material: blood. CDR3 amino acids: CASSISVSPNYGYTF. The CDR3 coding sequence is TGTGCCAGTAGTATTAGCGTCAGCCCTAACTATGGCTACACCTTC.